The 17 T cell receptor beta chains reported below all come from one sample, sequenced in a study of Graves' ophthalmopathy and Graves' hyperthyroidism. RNA served as the template for amplifying TCR beta CDR3 regions. The library came from an HTBI-primed first-round RT-PCR and a second-round multiplex PCR. Via MiXCR, TCRdb re-called the multiplex PCR reads, giving one row per CDR3 protein. The sample contains about 390,000 distinct CDR3 sequences, about 16% of which appear only once. Sequenced material: peripheral blood. Source of these receptors: a young woman with stable Graves' hyperthyroidism.

In its sample, this clonotype was seen many times. The gene calls are TRBV12-3 or TRBV12-4 and TRBJ2-2, with D possibly TRBD1 on 5 matching bases. Trimming took off 10 bases at V and 2 bases at J, with 14 bases between the two ends. The CDR3 contains 14 residues. CDR3 nucleotide sequence: TGTGCCATAACCGGAACAGGAAACACCGGGGAGCTGTTTTTT. This translates into CAITGTGNTGELFF.

This clonotype was counted ten times or more. The chain combines TRBV6-5 with TRBJ1-1; D is possibly TRBD1 (6 bases). V lost 7 bases and J 5 bases, leaving 17 bases between the germline ends. Germline-derived CDR1 and CDR2 are MNHEY and SVGAGI. The CDR3 is 14 amino acids. CDR3 protein: CASIVEGVRTEAFF. The CDR3 DNA is TGTGCCAGCATCGTGGAGGGGGTTAGGACTGAAGCTTTCTTT.

V is TRBV6-2 or TRBV6-3 and J is TRBJ1-1; the D gene is possibly TRBD1 (5 bases). Trimming removed 5 bases from V and 7 bases from J, with 11 bases in between. This CDR3 has 12 residues. Germline CDR1 and CDR2: MNHEY and SVGEGT. CDR3 DNA sequence: TGTGCCAGCAGTACAACAGGTGTTGAAGCTTTCTTT. Amino acids: CASSTTGVEAFF.

J is TRBJ2-5 and V is TRBV4-1; D might be TRBD2 (7 bases). With 0 bases removed from V and 5 bases from J, the gap between germline ends came to 19 bases. This CDR3 spans 17 amino acids. Germline values: CDR1 MGHRA, CDR2 YSYEKL. CDR3 coding DNA: TGCGCCAGCAGCCAAGATCCCTCGTGGGGGGGCCAGGAGACCCAGTACTTC. Its translation: CASSQDPSWGGQETQYF.

This clonotype was detected many times. The gene calls are TRBV6-1 and TRBJ1-1; 10 nucleotides line up with TRBD1. The CDR3 is made up of 14 amino acids. The germline V gene encodes CDR1 MNHNS and CDR2 SASEGT. J lost 7 bases, V lost 7 bases, and 9 bases had no gene match. CDR3 amino acids: CASTRQGAGNEAFF. CDR3 sequence (DNA): TGTGCCAGCACCCGACAGGGGGCCGGAAATGAAGCTTTCTTT.

This clonotype was counted many times. The CDR3 coding sequence is TGTGCCAGTCGGTCAGGCTTGGTTCAGCCCCAGCATTTT. The encoded protein is CASRSGLVQPQHF. The chain uses TRBV28 and TRBJ1-5; D remains ambiguous. V was pared by 9 bases and J by 6 bases, with 15 bases between. The CDR3 is made up of 13 amino acids. Germline V lookup: CDR1 MDHEN, CDR2 SYDVKM.

This clonotype was picked up many times. J is TRBJ1-2 and V is TRBV25-1; maybe TRBD1 (5 bases). Germline V gives CDR1 MGHDK, CDR2 SYGVNS. The CDR3 spans 15 residues. Trimming shortened V by 5 bases and J by 0 bases, and 13 bases separated the two germline ends. Here the CDR3 reads CASSPPWGANYGYTF. The DNA of the CDR3 is TGTGCCAGCAGTCCCCCCTGGGGCGCTAACTATGGCTACACCTTC.

This clonotype was seen repeatedly, ten times or more. The gene calls are TRBV5-5 and TRBJ2-2; the D call may be TRBD1 or TRBD2 (5 bases each). Between the trimmed V and J ends, which lost 3 bases and 4 bases, there was a span of 13 bases. The CDR3 has 15 residues. The germline V gene encodes CDR1 SGHKS and CDR2 YYEKEE (reference sequence). CDR3 DNA: TGTGCCAGCAGCTCCGGGACGCTAGTCACCGGGGAGCTGTTTTTT. It specifies CASSSGTLVTGELFF.

The chain links TRBV12-3 or TRBV12-4 to TRBJ1-1; 11 positions agree with TRBD1. The junction had 3 bases not matched to a gene; V was cut back by 6 bases and J by 3 bases. This CDR3 is 14 amino acids long. CDR3 DNA sequence: TGTGCCAGCAGGAGGGACAGGGGGTACACTGAAGCTTTCTTT. Translation: CASRRDRGYTEAFF.

This clonotype was seen many times. The rearrangement links TRBV12-3 or TRBV12-4 to TRBJ1-2; D unclear. The CDR3 has 13 residues. Trimming removed 3 bases from V and 8 bases from J, with 13 bases in between. The CDR3: CASSLNTLGGYTF. The CDR3 DNA is TGTGCCAGCAGTTTGAACACCCTGGGAGGCTACACCTTC.

This clonotype was found many times. The J gene is TRBJ2-7, the V gene TRBV5-1, with D possibly called TRBD1 or TRBD2 (6 bases each). The CDR3 length is 15 residues. Trimming shortened V by 4 bases and J by 2 bases, and 16 bases separated the two germline ends. Germline V gene sequence: CDR1 SGHRS, CDR2 YFSETQ. The CDR3 here is CASSPSVGGTYEQYF. In DNA form, the CDR3 reads TGCGCCAGCAGCCCCTCGGTAGGGGGGACCTACGAGCAGTACTTC.

This clonotype was found many times. The chain recombines TRBV20-1 with TRBJ2-7; TRBD2 matches 9 bases. The CDR3 has 15 amino acids. V was pared by 6 bases and J by 1 base, with 10 bases of the junction left unmatched. In germline, CDR1 is DFQATT, CDR2 SNEGSKA (reference sequence). The CDR3 DNA reads as TGCAGTGCAATAAACGCGGCGGGGGGGTCCTACGAGCAGTACTTC. Amino acids: CSAINAAGGSYEQYF.

Comments on this clonotype: This may stem from a read error, because a much larger clone lies one nucleotide away. This chain joins TRBV6-5 and TRBJ1-1; D gene uncertain. The germline V and J ends were trimmed by 0 bases and 0 bases, with 2 bases remaining between them. Germline-derived CDR1 and CDR2 are MNHEY and SVGAGI. This CDR3 contains 13 residues. The CDR3 sequence is CASSYSLNTEAFF. The CDR3 bases are TGTGCCAGCAGTTACTCTTTGAACACTGAAGCTTTCTTT.

The sample holds many counts of this clonotype. This could be a read error, since a much larger clone is one nucleotide away. The conserved phenylalanine or tryptophan is not found at the CDR3 terminus, so this likely reflects a read error. CDR3 residues: CASSEVRNQPQHL. The CDR3 region has the DNA TGTGCCAGCAGTGAGGTACGGAATCAGCCCCAGCATCTT. The chain combines TRBV6-1 with TRBJ1-5; D is uncertain. V dropped 3 bases and J dropped 4 bases, with 7 bases sitting between them. The CDR3 loop spans 13 amino acids. Germline CDR1 is MNHNS and CDR2 is SASEGT.

At least ten counts were recorded for this clonotype. The genes are TRBV7-2 and TRBJ2-7; tentatively, D is TRBD1 (6 bases). The length of the CDR3 is 14 residues. The V and J ends lost 4 bases and 3 bases respectively, with 13 bases between them. Germline-derived CDR1 and CDR2 are SGHTA and FQGNSA. CDR3: CASSSGRQDYEQYF. As DNA, the CDR3 is TGTGCCAGCAGCTCCGGACGACAGGACTACGAGCAGTACTTC.

The chain couples TRBV6-2 or TRBV6-3 to TRBJ2-7; 8 nucleotides align to TRBD1. CDR3 length equals 17 residues. Germline values: CDR1 MNHEY, CDR2 SVGEGT. V shed 0 bases and J 0 bases; nucleotides not matched to a gene: 7. The DNA of the CDR3 is TGTGCCAGCAGTTACTCTAGGGGACAGGATCTCTCCTACGAGCAGTACTTC. Its translation: CASSYSRGQDLSYEQYF.

The chain recombines TRBV7-2 with TRBJ2-7, with 9 positions matching TRBD2. Per germline, CDR1 SGHTA and CDR2 FQGNSA. CDR3 size: 15 residues. V shed 4 bases and J 2 bases; nucleotides not matched to a gene: 6. CDR3 loop: CASSSHAGGPYEQYF. The CDR3 coding sequence is TGTGCCAGCAGCTCCCACGCGGGGGGGCCCTACGAGCAGTACTTC.